What follows describes a single T cell receptor beta chain. Its antigen is still unknown. These data originate in a study of cytomegalovirus exposure and HLA in healthy donors. Study-level points and caveats: Most subjects had HLA-A and HLA-B alleles reportedly predicted accurately by TCR beta sequences.

CDR1 KGHSH and CDR2 LQKENI come from the germline V gene. CDR3 size: 15 residues. With 3 bases removed from V and 3 bases from J, the gap between germline ends came to 9 bases. Amplification used 60 Vbeta primers and 13 Jbeta primers. Sequenced by immunoSEQ multiplex PCR; TCRdb stores in-frame clones only, minus some. This sample carries about 200,000 clones, 65% to 85% of them seen once, and the ten largest clones take roughly 0.1%. The TCR originated in a boy between 2 and 10 years old in good health and CMV-seronegative. The chain couples TRBV18 to TRBJ1-6; tentative D call: TRBD1 (6 bases). Sample: PBMCs. The CDR3 loop reads CASSPRQVYNSPLHF. CDR3 bases: TGTGCCAGCTCACCCCGACAGGTCTATAATTCACCCCTCCACTTT.